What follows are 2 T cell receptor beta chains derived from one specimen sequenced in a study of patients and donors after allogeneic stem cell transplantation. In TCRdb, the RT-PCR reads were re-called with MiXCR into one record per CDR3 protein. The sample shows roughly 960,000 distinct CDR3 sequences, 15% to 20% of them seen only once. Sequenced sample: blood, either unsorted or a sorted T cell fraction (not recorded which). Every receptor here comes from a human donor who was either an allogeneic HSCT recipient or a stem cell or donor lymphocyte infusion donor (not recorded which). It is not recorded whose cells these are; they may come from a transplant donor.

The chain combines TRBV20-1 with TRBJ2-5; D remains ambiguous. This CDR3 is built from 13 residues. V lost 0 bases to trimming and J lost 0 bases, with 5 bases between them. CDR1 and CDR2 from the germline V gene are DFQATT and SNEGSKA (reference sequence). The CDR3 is CSARDVNQETQYF. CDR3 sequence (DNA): TGCAGTGCTAGAGACGTAAACCAAGAGACCCAGTACTTC.

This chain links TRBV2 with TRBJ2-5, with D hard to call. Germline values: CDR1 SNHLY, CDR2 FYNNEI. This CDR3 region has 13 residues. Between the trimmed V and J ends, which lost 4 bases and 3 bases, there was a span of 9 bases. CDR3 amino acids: CASSAAGEETQYF. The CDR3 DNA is TGTGCCAGCAGTGCGGCCGGAGAAGAGACCCAGTACTTC.